The 18 T cell receptor beta chains in this list originate from one sample, sequenced in a study of T cells in Graves' hyperthyroidism and ophthalmopathy. The CDR3 regions of TCR beta were amplified from RNA transcripts. HTBI primers were the set used in a first-round RT-PCR of the TCR CDR3. In TCRdb, the multiplex PCR reads were re-called with MiXCR into one record per CDR3 protein. The table has a few hundred thousand distinct CDR3 sequences, over 11% seen once. Sequencing was done on a sample of blood. Receptor source: a woman in her twenties or thirties with Graves' hyperthyroidism that later progressed to Graves' ophthalmopathy.

This clonotype was seen many times. This chain connects TRBV10-3 to TRBJ1-5, with TRBD1 matching over 8 bases. CDR1 is ENHRY and CDR2 is SYGVKD in the germline V gene. Trimming cost V 10 bases and J 4 bases; bases outside gene matches: 9. The CDR3 runs 14 residues. In DNA form, the CDR3 reads TGTGCCAGCGCAGACACAGGGGGGAATCAGCCCCAGCATTTT. Protein sequence: CASADTGGNQPQHF.

This clonotype was found a few times. J is TRBJ2-7 and V is TRBV6-1, with TRBD2 matching 9 bases. J was trimmed by 8 bases and V by 2 bases; bases with no gene match: 7. This CDR3 is 14 amino acids long. From germline, CDR1 is MNHNS and CDR2 SASEGT. The CDR3 DNA reads as TGTGCCAGCAGTGAACACCTAGCGGGATTAAAGCAGTACTTC. Translation: CASSEHLAGLKQYF.

This clonotype was seen only a few times. The chain couples TRBV6-1 to TRBJ2-7, with 7 positions matching TRBD2. The CDR3 runs to 13 residues. CDR1 and CDR2 (germline): MNHNS, SASEGT. The junction had 5 bases not matched to a gene; V was cut back by 8 bases and J by 1 base. The CDR3 reads CASGRESSYEQYF. CDR3 in DNA: TGTGCCAGCGGGAGGGAGTCTTCCTACGAGCAGTACTTC.

This clonotype showed up just a few times. The chain has TRBV9 and TRBJ1-3; 9 bases align to TRBD1. Germline CDR1 and CDR2: SGDLS and YYNGEE. The CDR3 extends over 16 amino acids. With V trimmed by 0 bases and J by 4 bases, 5 bases remained unmatched. CDR3 bases: TGTGCCAGCAGCGTAGCGGGACAGGGTGGCGGAAACACCATATATTTT. Its translation: CASSVAGQGGGNTIYF.

This clonotype appeared many times. The CDR3: CASSPKGYEQYF. The DNA for the CDR3 is TGTGCCAGCTCACCAAAGGGGTACGAGCAGTACTTC. V usage is TRBV18 and J usage is TRBJ2-7, with D possibly being TRBD1 (5 bases). Germline V gene sequence: CDR1 KGHSH, CDR2 LQKENI. V shed 2 bases and J shed 4 bases, with 6 bases lying between them. The CDR3 runs to 12 residues. The complete variable domain, with remaining parts taken from reference TRBV18 and TRBJ2-7, reads NAGVMQNPRHLVRRRGQEARLRCSPMKGHSHVYWYRQLPEEGLKFMVYLQKENIIDESGMPKERFSAEFPKEGPSILRIQQVVRGDSAAYFCASSPKGYEQYFGPGTRLTVT.

This clonotype was counted many times. The genes are TRBV27 and TRBJ2-1; 13 nucleotides line up with TRBD2. Looked up from germline, CDR1 is MNHEY and CDR2 is SMNVEV (reference sequence). The CDR3 consists of 15 residues. Trimming removed 5 bases from V and 3 bases from J; junction bases left unmatched: 1. The CDR3 loop is CASSGLAGDYNEQFF. CDR3 DNA sequence: TGTGCCAGCAGTGGACTAGCGGGAGACTACAATGAGCAGTTCTTC.

This sequence joins TRBV14 and TRBJ2-2, with 7 bases aligning to TRBD1. The CDR3 is made up of 16 amino acids. V lost 4 bases, J lost 1 base, and 6 bases stayed unmatched. CDR1 is SGHDN and CDR2 is FVKESK in the germline V gene. DNA of the CDR3: TGTGCCAGCAGCCGCCTGGACAGGATGAACACCGGGGAGCTGTTTTTT. Translating it yields CASSRLDRMNTGELFF.

At least ten counts were recorded for this clonotype. This chain joins TRBV19 and TRBJ1-1, with unresolved D. The germline V gene has CDR1 LNHDA and CDR2 SQIVND (reference sequence). V lost 0 bases and J lost 10, with 18 bases in between. CDR3 length: 15 amino acids. CDR3 DNA: TGTGCCAGTAGTATAGATCCGCGGACGCACCGGAGAGCTTTCTTT. Amino acid sequence: CASSIDPRTHRRAFF. Filled out from reference TRBV19 and TRBJ1-1, the complete variable domain reads DGGITQSPKYLFRKEGQNVTLSCEQNLNHDAMYWYRQDPGQGLRLIYYSQIVNDFQKGDIAEGYSVSREKKESFPLTVTSAQKNPTAFYLCASSIDPRTHRRAFFGQGTRLTVV.

This clonotype was found many times. The V and J genes are TRBV19 and TRBJ2-3; possibly TRBD1 for D (6 bases). The CDR3 runs 17 residues. Germline CDR1 LNHDA, CDR2 SQIVND (reference sequence). Trimming shortened V by 3 bases and J by 4 bases, and 20 bases separated the two germline ends. The CDR3 loop is CASSISTGSMTPDTQYF. In DNA form, the CDR3 reads TGTGCCAGTAGTATCTCTACAGGGTCTATGACTCCAGATACGCAGTATTTT.

The J gene is TRBJ2-5, the V gene TRBV30; D not resolved. Trimming took off 3 bases at V and 5 bases at J, with 7 bases between the two ends. Germline V lookup: CDR1 GTSNPN, CDR2 SVGIG (reference sequence). This CDR3 is 11 amino acids long. Written as DNA, the CDR3 is TGTGCCTGGAGGTTATTGGAGACCCAGTACTTC. It is translated as CAWRLLETQYF. The complete variable domain, with remaining parts taken from reference TRBV30 and TRBJ2-5, reads SQTIHQWPATLVQPVGSPLSLECTVEGTSNPNLYWYRQAAGRGLQLLFYSVGIGQISSEVPQNLSASRPQDRQFILSSKKLLLSDSGFYLCAWRLLETQYFGPGTRLLVL.

In the case of this clonotype: Germline and junction disagree at one end, which may indicate a read error. The chain uses TRBV3-1 and TRBJ2-1; D is ambiguous. The CDR3 is 14 amino acids. Germline values: CDR1 LGHDT, CDR2 YNNKEL (reference sequence). The CDR3: CASSQLDSYSEQFF. CDR3 nucleotides: TGTGCCAGCAGCCAGCTAGACTCCTACAGTGAGCAGTTCTTC.

This clonotype was picked up many times. The chain carries TRBV28 and TRBJ2-3; 9 bases agree with TRBD1. There are 16 residues in the CDR3. J gave up 5 bases and V 4 bases, and 10 bases lay outside the gene matches. The germline CDR1 and CDR2 sequences are MDHEN and SYDVKM. The chain's CDR3 is CASSSYRDRVVDTQYF. DNA for the CDR3: TGTGCCAGCAGTTCCTACCGGGACAGGGTCGTAGATACGCAGTATTTT.

This clonotype occurred many times. This sequence joins TRBV27 and TRBJ2-3, with D possibly TRBD2 on 5 matching bases. The CDR3 contains 12 residues. Trimming left V 6 bases short and J 4 bases short, with 8 bases between. Germline assignment: CDR1 MNHEY and CDR2 SMNVEV (reference sequence). Here the CDR3 DNA reads TGTGCCAGCAGCCCGGAGGCAGATACGCAGTATTTT. Its translation: CASSPEADTQYF.

In this sample, this clonotype turned up many times. This sequence joins TRBV27 and TRBJ1-3; D may be TRBD1 (5 bases). From germline, CDR1 is MNHEY and CDR2 SMNVEV (reference sequence). This CDR3 spans 17 amino acids. With 2 bases removed from V and 0 bases from J, the gap between germline ends came to 14 bases. DNA of the CDR3: TGTGCCAGCAGTTTAACCGGGACGTCAAGCTCTGGAAACACCATATATTTT. As protein: CASSLTGTSSSGNTIYF.

A remark on this clonotype: A read error is possible here, since a much larger clone lies one base away. V usage is TRBV20-1 and J usage is TRBJ1-1; D remains unclear. CDR3 length equals 16 residues. The germline V gene encodes CDR1 DFQATT and CDR2 SNEGSKA (reference sequence). The CDR3 bases are TGCAGTGCTAGAGATCTCCGGGGATGGGTGAACACTGAAGCTTCCTTT. It yields the protein CSARDLRGWVNTEASF.

This clonotype was recorded many times. V is TRBV20-1 and J is TRBJ2-1, with TRBD2 matching over 10 bases. The ends lost 6 bases at V and 4 bases at J; junction bases unmatched: 12. CDR1 is DFQATT and CDR2 is SNEGSKA in the germline V gene (reference sequence). The CDR3 runs 16 residues. CDR3 bases: TGCAGTGCACTCGCCTCGAGCGGGAGGGGGTACAATGAGCAGTTCTTC. Protein product: CSALASSGRGYNEQFF.

Only one count was recorded for this clonotype. The chain employs TRBV9 and TRBJ2-1; D remains unclear. Germline V gene lookup returns CDR1 SGDLS and CDR2 YYNGEE. V lost 3 bases and J 10 bases, leaving 11 bases between the germline ends. This CDR3 is built from 12 residues. The CDR3 loop reads CASSGSALEQFF. CDR3 sequence (DNA): TGTGCCAGCAGCGGGTCAGCGTTGGAGCAGTTCTTC.

This clonotype was seen repeatedly, ten times or more. V gene TRBV18 combines with J gene TRBJ2-1; D is uncertain. V was trimmed by 2 bases and J by 0 bases, leaving 14 bases between them. The CDR3 sequence is 17 residues long. Per germline, CDR1 KGHSH and CDR2 LQKENI. Here the CDR3 DNA reads TGTGCCAGCTCACCAAGGGCAGCGTCGAGCTCCTACAATGAGCAGTTCTTC. Amino acid sequence: CASSPRAASSSYNEQFF.